The 30 T cell receptor beta chains reported below all come from one sample, sequenced in a study of response to subunit inactivated influenza vaccine. MiXCR was run by TCRdb on the RT-PCR reads, yielding one entry per CDR3 protein. The sample records more than 550,000 distinct CDR3 sequences, roughly 10% being singletons. The sample was also linked to a second study, of T cells expressing NK-cell markers. That source reports: A 5'RACE template switching approach incorporating UMIs was used to make TCR beta cDNA.

The sequences come from PBMCs from blood, collected on the day of vaccination. These TCRs come from a middle-aged man who received an inactivated influenza vaccine.

This clonotype was seen a handful of times. The chain employs TRBV6-2 or TRBV6-3 and TRBJ2-7; D is undetermined. CDR1 is MNHEY, CDR2 SVGEGT, per germline. With 0 bases removed from V and 0 bases from J, the gap between germline ends came to 6 bases. This CDR3 has 14 residues. DNA of the CDR3: TGTGCCAGCAGTTACTCTGCTACCTCCTACGAGCAGTACTTC. It encodes CASSYSATSYEQYF.

The chain uses TRBV10-3 and TRBJ1-2; 10 positions agree with TRBD1. Germline assignment: CDR1 ENHRY and CDR2 SYGVKD. The CDR3 loop spans 14 amino acids. V dropped 2 bases and J dropped 4; count of bases not matched to a gene: 1. CDR3 coding DNA: TGTGCCATCAGTGAGGGACAGGGGGTCTATGGCTACACCTTC. Its translation is CAISEGQGVYGYTF.

This clonotype occurred many times. The V gene is TRBV5-1, the J gene TRBJ2-3; maybe TRBD2 (5 bases). Between the trimmed V and J ends, which lost 4 bases and 3 bases, there was a span of 18 bases. The CDR3 is made up of 16 amino acids. Germline V CDR1 and CDR2: SGHRS, YFSETQ. The CDR3, as DNA: TGCGCCAGCAGCCTGACGGGGATGGGTTTGACAGATACGCAGTATTTT. This encodes CASSLTGMGLTDTQYF. The complete variable domain, with remaining parts taken from reference TRBV5-1 and TRBJ2-3, reads KAGVTQTPRYLIKTRGQQVTLSCSPISGHRSVSWYQQTPGQGLQFLFEYFSETQRNKGNFPGRFSGRQFSNSRSEMNVSTLELGDSALYLCASSLTGMGLTDTQYFGPGTRLTVL.

This clonotype was seen more than once but under ten times. This sequence joins TRBV3-1 and TRBJ2-7, with D perhaps matching TRBD2 (5 bases). V lost 0 bases, J lost 1 base, and 16 bases lay in between. This CDR3 has 17 residues. The germline V gene encodes CDR1 LGHDT and CDR2 YNNKEL (reference sequence). The CDR3: CASSQDWETQTSYEQYF. DNA of the CDR3: TGTGCCAGCAGCCAAGATTGGGAGACTCAGACTTCCTACGAGCAGTACTTC.

This clonotype has ten or more counts. The genes are TRBV12-3 or TRBV12-4 and TRBJ2-7; D is ambiguous. V lost 6 bases, J lost 3 bases, and 6 bases lay in between. The CDR3 is 11 residues long. The CDR3 sequence is CASRVSYEQYF. In DNA form, the CDR3 reads TGTGCCAGCAGAGTGAGCTACGAGCAGTACTTC.

This clonotype appeared many times. The rearrangement links TRBV14 to TRBJ2-2; 8 positions agree with TRBD1. The CDR3 runs 17 residues. CDR1 SGHDN and CDR2 FVKESK come from the germline V gene. Losses at the gene ends were 3 bases for V and 2 bases for J; bases not matched to a gene: 8. The CDR3, as DNA: TGTGCCAGCAGCCAGCCGCCAGGGGGCTTCAACACCGGGGAGCTGTTTTTT. Translated, it gives CASSQPPGGFNTGELFF.

This clonotype showed up many times. The chain joins TRBV9 to TRBJ2-1; TRBD2 matches at 7 bases. V lost 7 bases to trimming and J lost 0 bases; unmatched junction nucleotides: 4. The germline V gene encodes CDR1 SGDLS and CDR2 YYNGEE. The CDR3 sequence is 14 residues long. The DNA for the CDR3 is TGTGCCAGCTCCGTAGCGGGCTCCTACAATGAGCAGTTCTTC. This codes for CASSVAGSYNEQFF.

CDR3 in DNA: TGTGCCAGCAGCGTCAGCGGGGACCATGAGCAGTTCTTC. It encodes CASSVSGDHEQFF. V gene TRBV9 combines with J gene TRBJ2-1, with 7 bases lining up with TRBD2. The CDR3 is made up of 13 amino acids. Per germline, CDR1 SGDLS and CDR2 YYNGEE. V dropped 2 bases and J dropped 8; count of bases not matched to a gene: 4.

The V and J genes are TRBV6-5 and TRBJ2-7, with 7 bases lining up with TRBD2. The V segment lost 0 bases and the J segment 0 bases; nucleotides outside the gene matches: 5. CDR1 and CDR2 (germline): MNHEY, SVGAGI. The CDR3 is made up of 16 amino acids. The CDR3 DNA reads as TGTGCCAGCAGTTACTCCGCGGGGGTCCTCTCCTACGAGCAGTACTTC. Encoded protein: CASSYSAGVLSYEQYF.

The V call is TRBV9, the J call TRBJ1-2; 8 nucleotides line up with TRBD1. Looked up from germline, CDR1 is SGDLS and CDR2 is YYNGEE. V shed 0 bases, J shed 3 bases, and the junction held 4 bases outside the gene matches. CDR3 size: 15 residues. CDR3: CASSVGGTGDYGYTF. For the CDR3, the DNA is TGTGCCAGCAGCGTAGGAGGGACAGGTGACTATGGCTACACCTTC.

This clonotype was seen only a few times. The genes are TRBV5-5 and TRBJ1-1; 7 positions match TRBD1. Trimming at V came to 4 bases and at J to 10 bases, leaving 13 bases not matched to a gene. CDR1 and CDR2 (germline): SGHKS, YYEKEE (reference sequence). The CDR3 length is 14 residues. In DNA, the CDR3 is TGTGCCAGCAGCGGACACGACAGGGTTGGAGTAGCTTTCTTT. It encodes CASSGHDRVGVAFF.

This clonotype came up a few times. The gene calls are TRBV5-1 and TRBJ2-7; the match to TRBD1 covers 8 bases. V lost 2 bases and J lost 6; bases outside the gene matches: 7. The V gene's germline CDR1 is SGHRS and CDR2 YFSETQ. The CDR3 extends over 14 amino acids. The CDR3: CASSLPGGRFEQYF. The CDR3 bases are TGCGCCAGCAGCTTACCAGGGGGCCGTTTCGAGCAGTACTTC.

The chain joins TRBV7-9 to TRBJ2-1; D remains ambiguous. Trimming took off 2 bases at V and 10 bases at J, with 9 bases between the two ends. This CDR3 is 12 amino acids long. Germline V gene data show CDR1 as SEHNR and CDR2 as FQNEAQ (reference sequence). In nucleotides, the CDR3 is TGTGCCAGCAGCTTATCTATGCCGGAGCAGTTCTTC. This sequence encodes CASSLSMPEQFF. The variable domain in full, with the rest retrieved from reference TRBV7-9 and TRBJ2-1, is DTGVSQNPRHKITKRGQNVTFRCDPISEHNRLYWYRQTLGQGPEFLTYFQNEAQLEKSRLLSDRFSAERPKGSFSTLEIQRTEQGDSAMYLCASSLSMPEQFFGPGTRLTVL.

This clonotype appeared a few times. The rearrangement links TRBV5-1 to TRBJ2-7, with D hard to call. Germline loops: CDR1 SGHRS, CDR2 YFSETQ. Trimming removed 6 bases at V and 0 bases at J, with 4 bases between. The CDR3 is 11 residues long. The CDR3 DNA reads as TGCGCCAGCATGGGCTCCTACGAGCAGTACTTC. Its translation is CASMGSYEQYF.

This clonotype has at least ten counts. The chain carries TRBV5-1 and TRBJ2-2; D is undetermined. Germline CDR1 SGHRS, CDR2 YFSETQ. Trimming left V 7 bases short and J 3 bases short, with 13 bases between. This CDR3 has 14 amino acids. Here the CDR3 DNA reads TGCGCCAGCCGGTGGGGTGCGGACACCGGGGAGCTGTTTTTT. Its protein product is CASRWGADTGELFF.

The genes are TRBV20-1 and TRBJ2-7; D is ambiguous. The CDR3 runs 14 residues. Germline V gives CDR1 DFQATT, CDR2 SNEGSKA (reference sequence). V was trimmed by 1 base and J by 5 bases, leaving 15 bases between them. DNA for the CDR3: TGCAGTGCTAGAGTCCGGATAGTCCCCCACGAGCAGTACTTC. Residues: CSARVRIVPHEQYF.

This clonotype has only a few counts. J is TRBJ2-7 and V is TRBV18; 7 bases are shared with TRBD1. CDR3 length: 14 amino acids. Unmatched junction bases numbered 8, after V lost 0 bases and J lost 9 bases. Per the germline V gene, CDR1 is KGHSH and CDR2 is LQKENI. This CDR3 reads CASSPPGQNFVQYF. For the CDR3, the DNA is TGTGCCAGCTCACCACCGGGACAGAACTTCGTGCAGTACTTC.

This clonotype came up many times. A read error may produce the germline difference seen at one junction end. The chain is built from TRBV5-4 and TRBJ2-3, with no clear D. Germline assignment: CDR1 SGHNT and CDR2 YYREEE (reference sequence). The length of the CDR3 is 16 residues. CDR3 residues: CASSLAVAASTDTQYF. DNA of the CDR3: TGCGCCAGCAGCTTGGCCGTGGCAGCGAGCACAGATACGCAGTATTTT.

This clonotype has a count of ten or more. The J gene is TRBJ1-6, the V gene TRBV3-1; no reliable D call. This CDR3 comprises 16 residues. V lost 0 bases to trimming and J lost 6 bases, with 12 bases between them. Per germline, CDR1 LGHDT and CDR2 YNNKEL (reference sequence). For the CDR3, the DNA is TGTGCCAGCAGCCAAGATCTTCCGGGGTTTAATTCACCCCTCCACTTT. Translated: CASSQDLPGFNSPLHF.

V is TRBV6-2 or TRBV6-3 and J is TRBJ1-5; the D gene is possibly TRBD1 (6 bases). The germline V and J ends were trimmed by 0 bases and 2 bases, with 8 bases remaining between them. The CDR3 extends over 15 amino acids. The germline gives CDR1 MNHEY, CDR2 SVGEGT. The CDR3 coding sequence is TGTGCCAGCAGTTACTCCGGGGGCCGCAATCAGCCCCAGCATTTT. Its translation is CASSYSGGRNQPQHF.

The chain has TRBV5-1 and TRBJ2-6, with D perhaps TRBD1 (6 bases). The CDR3 totals 16 residues. The germline CDR1 and CDR2 sequences are SGHRS and YFSETQ. Trimming pared 4 bases from V and 4 bases from J, leaving 15 bases between. The CDR3: CASSGQFRNGANVLTF. In DNA form, the CDR3 reads TGCGCCAGCAGCGGACAGTTCCGAAACGGGGCCAACGTCCTGACTTTC.

The CDR3 DNA follows: TGTGCCAGCAGCGTCGGGACTAGCTGGGAGAATGAGCAGTTCTTC. Translated, it gives CASSVGTSWENEQFF. This chain joins TRBV9 and TRBJ2-1; 9 nucleotides agree with TRBD2. Germline CDR1 reads SGDLS; CDR2 reads YYNGEE. With V trimmed by 2 bases and J by 7 bases, 7 bases remained unmatched. This CDR3 has 15 amino acids.

This clonotype has more than one count but fewer than ten. The chain carries TRBV11-2 and TRBJ2-7; 9 bases agree with TRBD1. J gave up 4 bases and V 2 bases, and 3 bases lay outside the gene matches. The germline CDR1 and CDR2 sequences are SGHAT and FQNNGV. This CDR3 contains 14 residues. The CDR3 DNA reads as TGTGCCAGCAGCTTAAGGACAGGGGTGTACGAGCAGTACTTC. It translates to CASSLRTGVYEQYF.

The V call is TRBV5-1, the J call TRBJ1-4, with 7 bases that match TRBD1. CDR3 size: 14 residues. Germline CDR1 SGHRS, CDR2 YFSETQ. With V trimmed by 6 bases and J by 8 bases, 10 bases remained unmatched. CDR3 nucleotides: TGCGCCAGCACCAGGGGGTCCCGAGGGGAAAAACTGTTTTTT. Translating it yields CASTRGSRGEKLFF. The whole variable domain, remainder taken from reference TRBV5-1 and TRBJ1-4, is KAGVTQTPRYLIKTRGQQVTLSCSPISGHRSVSWYQQTPGQGLQFLFEYFSETQRNKGNFPGRFSGRQFSNSRSEMNVSTLELGDSALYLCASTRGSRGEKLFFGSGTQLSVL.

This clonotype has a handful of counts. The rearrangement links TRBV2 to TRBJ2-3, with D perhaps TRBD2 (6 bases). The V and J ends lost 2 bases and 6 bases respectively, with 15 bases between them. Germline V gene lookup returns CDR1 SNHLY and CDR2 FYNNEI. The CDR3 runs 15 residues. CDR3 DNA: TGTGCCAGCAGTGAAATGGCGGGGCGCATTGATACGCAGTATTTT. Amino acid sequence: CASSEMAGRIDTQYF.

The chain uses TRBV6-1 and TRBJ2-7; 7 bases are shared with TRBD1. This CDR3 has 15 residues. V shed 5 bases, J shed 0 bases, and the junction held 7 bases outside the gene matches. The germline V gene has CDR1 MNHNS and CDR2 SASEGT. The CDR3, as DNA: TGTGCCAGCAGTAAACAGGGGACGAGCTCCTACGAGCAGTACTTC. This sequence encodes CASSKQGTSSYEQYF.

The chain employs TRBV7-9 and TRBJ1-5; TRBD1 agrees at 9 bases. V was pared by 3 bases and J by 3 bases, with 3 bases of the junction left unmatched. The CDR3 is 15 amino acids. Germline V gene sequence: CDR1 SEHNR, CDR2 FQNEAQ (reference sequence). The DNA for the CDR3 is TGTGCCAGCAGCTTCGGGACAGGGCTCAATCAGCCCCAGCATTTT. Translation gives CASSFGTGLNQPQHF.

Only a few counts were recorded for this clonotype. The chain recombines TRBV6-1 with TRBJ1-1, with no clear D. CDR3 size: 13 residues. Trimming took 3 bases from V and 4 from J, leaving 9 bases between them. CDR1 is MNHNS and CDR2 is SASEGT in the germline V gene. The CDR3 DNA sequence: TGTGCCAGCAGTGACAGGATTGGCACTGAAGCTTTCTTT. Translated: CASSDRIGTEAFF.

The chain carries TRBV3-1 and TRBJ2-5; D is unclear. CDR1 LGHDT and CDR2 YNNKEL come from the germline V gene (reference sequence). Between the trimmed V and J ends, which lost 4 bases and 5 bases, there was a span of 14 bases. CDR3 length equals 14 residues. CDR3 sequence reads: CASSPGQREETQYF. CDR3 nucleotides: TGTGCCAGCAGCCCCGGGCAGAGAGAGGAGACCCAGTACTTC.

The table lists this clonotype with a few counts. This sequence joins TRBV12-3 or TRBV12-4 and TRBJ1-6; D unresolved. This CDR3 has 13 amino acids. V dropped 6 bases and J dropped 10 bases, with 13 bases sitting between them. In DNA, the CDR3 is TGTGCCAGCAGACTAAGAGGGTCCTCACCCCTCCACTTT. This translates into CASRLRGSSPLHF.